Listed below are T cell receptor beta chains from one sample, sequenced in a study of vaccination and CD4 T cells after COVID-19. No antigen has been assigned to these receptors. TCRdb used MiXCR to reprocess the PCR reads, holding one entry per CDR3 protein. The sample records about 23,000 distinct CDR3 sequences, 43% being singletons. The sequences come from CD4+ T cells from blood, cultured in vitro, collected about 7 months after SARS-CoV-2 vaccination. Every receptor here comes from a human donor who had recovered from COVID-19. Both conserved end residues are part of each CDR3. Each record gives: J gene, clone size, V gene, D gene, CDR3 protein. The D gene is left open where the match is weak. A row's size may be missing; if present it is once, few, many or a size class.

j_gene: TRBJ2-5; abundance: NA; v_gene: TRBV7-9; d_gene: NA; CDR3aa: CASGLVRGETQYF
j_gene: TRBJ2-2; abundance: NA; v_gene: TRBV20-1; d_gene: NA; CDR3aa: CSASGGDTGELFF
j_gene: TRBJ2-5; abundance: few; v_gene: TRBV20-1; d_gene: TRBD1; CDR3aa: CSARDWDRGTETQYF
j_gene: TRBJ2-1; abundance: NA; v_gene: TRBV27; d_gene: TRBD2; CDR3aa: CASSGLAGPIYYNEQFF
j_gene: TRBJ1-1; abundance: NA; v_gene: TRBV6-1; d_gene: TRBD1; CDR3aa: CASRGTGVYSEAFF
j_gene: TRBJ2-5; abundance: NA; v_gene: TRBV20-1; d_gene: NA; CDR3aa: CSARADRPGETQYF
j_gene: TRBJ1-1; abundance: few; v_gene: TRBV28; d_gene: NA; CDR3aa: CASSSPSEAFF
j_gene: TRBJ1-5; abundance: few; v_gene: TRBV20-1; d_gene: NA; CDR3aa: CSATPPLGSNQPQHF
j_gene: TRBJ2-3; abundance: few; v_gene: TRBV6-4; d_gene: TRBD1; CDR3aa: CASSTRQGATDTQYF
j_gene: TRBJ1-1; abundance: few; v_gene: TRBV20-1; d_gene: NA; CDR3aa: CSARDFRGWTEAFF
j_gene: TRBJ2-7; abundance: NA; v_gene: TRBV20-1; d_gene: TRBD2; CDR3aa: CSARGLAGAPTYEQYF
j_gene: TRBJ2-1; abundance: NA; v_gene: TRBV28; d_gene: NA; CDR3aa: CATSTVNEQFF
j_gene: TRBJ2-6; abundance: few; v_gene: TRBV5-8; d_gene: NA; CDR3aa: CASSLGNSGANVLTF
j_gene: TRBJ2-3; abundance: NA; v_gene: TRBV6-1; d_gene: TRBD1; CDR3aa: CASRNTRQGMQYF
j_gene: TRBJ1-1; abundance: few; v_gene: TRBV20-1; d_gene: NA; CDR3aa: CSAREGVDQNTEAFF
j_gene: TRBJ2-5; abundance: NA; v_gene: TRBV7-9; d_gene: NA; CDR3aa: CASSSRVVGETQYF